A single sample is the source of the 5 T cell receptor beta chains below, sequenced in a study of T-cell memory formation after mild COVID-19. A single record per CDR3 protein comes from TCRdb applying MiXCR to the 5' RACE reads. The profile shows about 260,000 distinct CDR3 sequences, around 16% of them singletons. Sequenced: PBMCs or a T cell subset sorted from them (not recorded which). These receptors all stem from a man between 18 and 35 years old who had mild COVID-19 (a few samples of this study predate the infection). Cell type and time point are not known.

This clonotype has a handful of counts. The chain combines TRBV20-1 with TRBJ2-5, with 8 bases aligning to TRBD1. CDR1 DFQATT and CDR2 SNEGSKA come from the germline V gene (reference sequence). The CDR3 consists of 19 residues. The V and J ends lost 4 bases and 5 bases, in that order; junction bases with no gene match: 24. CDR3 nucleotide sequence: TGCAGTGCTACGACACTCGACCGGACAGGGAGTTTGGTGGGGGAGACCCAGTACTTC. Protein sequence: CSATTLDRTGSLVGETQYF.

The sample holds many counts of this clonotype. The chain employs TRBV12-3 or TRBV12-4 and TRBJ2-7; D uncertain. This CDR3 is built from 16 residues. V lost 4 bases, J lost 1 base, and 17 bases lay in between. The CDR3 DNA reads as TGTGCCAGCAGTTCGCCCCACATCGATGGATCCTACGAGCAGTACTTC. Amino acid sequence: CASSSPHIDGSYEQYF.

The V gene is TRBV7-2, the J gene TRBJ1-6, with D perhaps matching TRBD1 (5 bases). The CDR3 totals 14 residues. The germline V gene encodes CDR1 SGHTA and CDR2 FQGNSA. Trimming took off 1 base at V and 10 bases at J, with 11 bases between the two ends. The CDR3 DNA is TGTGCCAGCAGCTTAGGTGGGGCTGGGTCACCCCTCCACTTT. Translating gives CASSLGGAGSPLHF.

The chain employs TRBV13 and TRBJ2-7, with D unresolved. V was clipped by 5 bases and J by 0 bases, with 11 bases between them. This CDR3 spans 14 amino acids. Germline CDR1 PRHDT, CDR2 FYEKMQ (reference sequence). The CDR3 DNA follows: TGTGCCAGCAGCCCGCGGACGGTCTCCTACGAGCAGTACTTC. It translates to CASSPRTVSYEQYF.

This clonotype was seen a few times. V and J are TRBV6-5 and TRBJ2-2, with 7 bases aligning to TRBD2. Losses at the gene ends were 5 bases for V and 7 bases for J; bases not matched to a gene: 4. Germline loops: CDR1 MNHEY, CDR2 SVGAGI. This CDR3 has 13 residues. The CDR3 coding sequence is TGTGCCAGCAGTCCGTCGGGGGGCGGGGAGCTGTTTTTT. Translating it yields CASSPSGGGELFF.